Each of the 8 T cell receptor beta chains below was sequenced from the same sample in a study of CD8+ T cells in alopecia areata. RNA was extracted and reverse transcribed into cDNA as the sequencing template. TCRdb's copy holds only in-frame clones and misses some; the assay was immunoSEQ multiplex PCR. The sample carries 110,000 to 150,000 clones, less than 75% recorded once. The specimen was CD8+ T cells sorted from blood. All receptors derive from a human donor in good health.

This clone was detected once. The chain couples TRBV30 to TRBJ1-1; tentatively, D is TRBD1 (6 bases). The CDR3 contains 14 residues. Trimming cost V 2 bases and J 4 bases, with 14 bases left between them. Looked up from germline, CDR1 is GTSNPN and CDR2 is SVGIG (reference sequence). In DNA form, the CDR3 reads TGTGCCTGGAGTACCCCTACAGGGTTCACTGAAGCTTTCTTT. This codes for CAWSTPTGFTEAFF.

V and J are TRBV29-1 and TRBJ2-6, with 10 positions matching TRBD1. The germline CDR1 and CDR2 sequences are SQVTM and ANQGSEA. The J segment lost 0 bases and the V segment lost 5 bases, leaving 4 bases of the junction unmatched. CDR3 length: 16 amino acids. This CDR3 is CSVPTGGLSGANVLTF. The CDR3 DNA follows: TGCAGCGTTCCGACAGGGGGCCTCTCTGGGGCCAACGTCCTGACTTTC.

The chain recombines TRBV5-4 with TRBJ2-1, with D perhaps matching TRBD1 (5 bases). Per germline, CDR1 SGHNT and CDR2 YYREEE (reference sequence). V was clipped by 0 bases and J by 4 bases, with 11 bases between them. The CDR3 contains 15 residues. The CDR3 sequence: CASSLDLGLYNEQFF. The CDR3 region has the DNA TGTGCCAGCAGCTTGGACTTGGGGCTTTACAATGAGCAGTTCTTC.

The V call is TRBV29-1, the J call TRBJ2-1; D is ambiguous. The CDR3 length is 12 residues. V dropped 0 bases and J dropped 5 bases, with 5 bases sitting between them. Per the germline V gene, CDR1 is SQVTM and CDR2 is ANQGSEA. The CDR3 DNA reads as TGCAGCGTTGAAGATTGGGACAATGAGCAGTTCTTC. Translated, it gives CSVEDWDNEQFF.

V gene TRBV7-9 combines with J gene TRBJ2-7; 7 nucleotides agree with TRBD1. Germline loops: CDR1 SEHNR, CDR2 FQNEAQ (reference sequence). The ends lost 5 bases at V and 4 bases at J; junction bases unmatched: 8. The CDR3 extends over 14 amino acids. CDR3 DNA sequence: TGTGCCAGCAGCCCCGACAGGGAACCGTACGAGCAGTACTTC. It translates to CASSPDREPYEQYF.

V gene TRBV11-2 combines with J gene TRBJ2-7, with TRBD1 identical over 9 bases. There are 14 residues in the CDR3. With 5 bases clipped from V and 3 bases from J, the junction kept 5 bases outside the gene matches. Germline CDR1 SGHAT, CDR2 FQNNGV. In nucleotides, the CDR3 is TGTGCCAGCAGCACGGGACAGGGATACTACGAGCAGTACTTC. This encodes CASSTGQGYYEQYF. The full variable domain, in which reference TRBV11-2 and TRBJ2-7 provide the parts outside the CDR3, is EAGVAQSPRYKIIEKRQSVAFWCNPISGHATLYWYQQILGQGPKLLIQFQNNGVVDDSQLPKDRFSAERLKGVDSTLKIQPAKLEDSAVYLCASSTGQGYYEQYFGPGTRLTVT.

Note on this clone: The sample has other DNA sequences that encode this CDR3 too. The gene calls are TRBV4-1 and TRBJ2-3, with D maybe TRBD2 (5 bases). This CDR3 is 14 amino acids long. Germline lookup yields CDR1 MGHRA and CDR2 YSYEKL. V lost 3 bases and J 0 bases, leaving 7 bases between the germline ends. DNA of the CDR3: TGCGCCAGCAGCCAGGGCGGGAGCACAGATACGCAGTATTTT. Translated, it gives CASSQGGSTDTQYF.

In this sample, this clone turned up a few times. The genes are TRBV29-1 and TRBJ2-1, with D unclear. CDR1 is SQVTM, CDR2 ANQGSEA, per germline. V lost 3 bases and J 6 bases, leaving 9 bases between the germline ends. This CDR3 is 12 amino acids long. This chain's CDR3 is CSVEFGGNEQFF. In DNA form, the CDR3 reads TGCAGCGTTGAGTTCGGCGGCAATGAGCAGTTCTTC.